The 10 T cell receptor beta chains presented below share a single source sample, sequenced in a study of blood T cell repertoires in COVID-19 (dated by TCRdb to 2018 to 2020). Library prep was done by the immunoSEQ multiplex PCR assay. TCRdb carries this immuneACCESS record with in-frame sequences only. Its versions omit some clonotypes, under half of them owing to an unresolved V gene in the studies checked, with the rest unexplained. The sample table holds 60,000 to 85,000 clones, of which about 88% were seen once. In total, the top ten clones hold approximately 11% of the sample. Sequenced material: peripheral blood. The receptors were gathered from a man aged 55-75 years with COVID-19, enrolled during active disease.

The chain recombines TRBV11-2 with TRBJ2-1, with 9 bases aligning to TRBD2. V was pared by 5 bases and J by 2 bases, with 4 bases of the junction left unmatched. The CDR3 has 15 residues. Germline CDR1 is SGHAT and CDR2 is FQNNGV. CDR3 nucleotide sequence: TGTGCCAGCAGCAGAATAGCGGGGGCCTACAATGAGCAGTTCTTC. It specifies CASSRIAGAYNEQFF.

The chain links TRBV6-1 to TRBJ1-2; D may be TRBD1 (6 bases). Germline loops: CDR1 MNHNS, CDR2 SASEGT. The CDR3 sequence is 14 residues long. Trimming left V 3 bases short and J 4 bases short, with 12 bases between. The DNA for the CDR3 is TGTGCCAGCAGTGACCAGACCAGGGGCTATGGCTACACCTTC. It is translated as CASSDQTRGYGYTF.

This chain uses TRBV3-1 (or the pseudogene TRBV3-2) with TRBJ1-2; 9 bases fit TRBD1. There are 15 residues in the CDR3. J lost 2 bases, V lost 4 bases, and 5 bases had no gene match. Germline V gene data show CDR1 as LGHDT and CDR2 as YNNKEL (reference sequence). The CDR3 bases are TGTGCCAGCAGCCCGGGGACAGGGCGAAACTATGGCTACACCTTC. As protein: CASSPGTGRNYGYTF.

The chain recombines TRBV6-5 with TRBJ2-1, with D possibly TRBD1 on 7 matching bases. The CDR3 runs 16 residues. V lost 2 bases, J lost 7 bases, and 18 bases lay in between. Germline-derived CDR1 and CDR2 are MNHEY and SVGAGI. In DNA form, the CDR3 reads TGTGCCAGCAGTTACGGTGGAGGGGGCGCGGGGAATGAGCAGTTCTTC. As protein: CASSYGGGGAGNEQFF.

The chain uses TRBV10-3 and TRBJ2-1; the match to TRBD2 covers 11 bases. Germline V gives CDR1 ENHRY, CDR2 SYGVKD. V shed 3 bases, J shed 6 bases, and the junction held 4 bases outside the gene matches. This CDR3 contains 15 residues. CDR3 protein: CAISDSGRASNEQFF. DNA for the CDR3: TGTGCCATCAGTGATAGCGGGAGGGCCTCCAATGAGCAGTTCTTC.

J is TRBJ1-1 and V is TRBV5-1; the D gene is possibly TRBD1 (6 bases). This CDR3 has 15 amino acids. Trimming shortened V by 4 bases and J by 0 bases, and 13 bases separated the two germline ends. CDR1 and CDR2 from the germline V gene are SGHRS and YFSETQ. The CDR3 nucleotides read TGCGCCAGCAGCCACCCCACAGGGCTGAACACTGAAGCTTTCTTT. Its protein is CASSHPTGLNTEAFF.

This chain joins TRBV3-1 (or the pseudogene TRBV3-2) and TRBJ2-5; tentatively, D is TRBD2 (6 bases). Trimming cost V 0 bases and J 5 bases, with 16 bases left between them. The CDR3 spans 16 residues. Germline-derived CDR1 and CDR2 are LGHDT and YNNKEL (reference sequence). CDR3 loop: CASSQESVAGRETQYF. The CDR3 DNA sequence: TGTGCCAGCAGCCAAGAGTCGGTTGCGGGGAGGGAGACCCAGTACTTC.

This clone was seen just once. The chain has TRBV28 and TRBJ1-2; D not resolved. The CDR3 contains 12 residues. The V end was cut by 3 bases, the J end by 10 bases, with 12 bases between. Germline V lookup: CDR1 MDHEN, CDR2 SYDVKM. CDR3 DNA sequence: TGTGCCAGCAGTTTGATCTGGGGAGACTACACCTTC. This translates into CASSLIWGDYTF.

The V call is TRBV5-4, the J call TRBJ1-1, with a possible D match to TRBD1 (6 bases). From germline, CDR1 is SGHNT and CDR2 YYREEE (reference sequence). V was pared by 3 bases and J by 0 bases, with 12 bases between. The CDR3 has 15 residues. Written as DNA, the CDR3 is TGTGCCAGCAGCTCTCCGGGACAATTGAACACTGAAGCTTTCTTT. This codes for CASSSPGQLNTEAFF.

The chain is built from TRBV2 and TRBJ1-6; D gene unclear. V lost 6 bases, J lost 0 bases, and 9 bases lay in between. Germline lookup yields CDR1 SNHLY and CDR2 FYNNEI. CDR3 length equals 15 residues. The DNA for the CDR3 is TGTGCCAGCAGAACAGAGAGCTCCTATAATTCACCCCTCCACTTT. Its protein product is CASRTESSYNSPLHF. Filled out from reference TRBV2 and TRBJ1-6, the complete variable domain reads EPEVTQTPSHQVTQMGQEVILRCVPISNHLYFYWYRQILGQKVEFLVSFYNNEISEKSEIFDDQFSVERPDGSNFTLKIRSTKLEDSAMYFCASRTESSYNSPLHFGNGTRLTVT.